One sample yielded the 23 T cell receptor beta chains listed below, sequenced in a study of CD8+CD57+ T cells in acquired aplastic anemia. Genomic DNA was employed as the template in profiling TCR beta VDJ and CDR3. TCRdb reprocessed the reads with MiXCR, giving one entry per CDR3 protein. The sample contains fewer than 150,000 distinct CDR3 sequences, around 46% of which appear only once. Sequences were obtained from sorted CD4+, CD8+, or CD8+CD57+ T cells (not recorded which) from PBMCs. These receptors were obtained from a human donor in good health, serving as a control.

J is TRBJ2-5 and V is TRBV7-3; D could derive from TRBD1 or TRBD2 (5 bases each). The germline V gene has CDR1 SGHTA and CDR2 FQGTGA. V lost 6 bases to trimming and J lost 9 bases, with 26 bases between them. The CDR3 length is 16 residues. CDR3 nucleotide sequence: TGTGCCAGCAGTTCCGCCGGACTGCACCCCTTGGGGGCCCAGTACTTC. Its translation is CASSSAGLHPLGAQYF. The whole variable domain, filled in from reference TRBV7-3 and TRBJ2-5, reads GAGVSQTPSNKVTEKGKYVELRCDPISGHTALYWYRQSLGQGPEFLIYFQGTGAADDSGLPNDRFFAVRPEGSVSTLKIQRTERGDSAVYLCASSSAGLHPLGAQYFGPGTRLLVL.

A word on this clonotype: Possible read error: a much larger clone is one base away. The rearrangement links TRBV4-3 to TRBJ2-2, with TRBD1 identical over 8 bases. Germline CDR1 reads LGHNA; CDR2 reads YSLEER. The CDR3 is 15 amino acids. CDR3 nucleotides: TGCACCAGCAGCCAAGGGACAGGAGAATCCGGGGAGCTGTTTTTT. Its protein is CTSSQGTGESGELFF.

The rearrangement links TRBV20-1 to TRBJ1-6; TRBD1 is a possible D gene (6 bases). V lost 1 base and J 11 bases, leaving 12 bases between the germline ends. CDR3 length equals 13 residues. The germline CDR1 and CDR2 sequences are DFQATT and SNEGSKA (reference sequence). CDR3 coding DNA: TGCAGTGCTAGAGGGACAGTAGGGCCACCCCTCCACTTT. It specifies CSARGTVGPPLHF.

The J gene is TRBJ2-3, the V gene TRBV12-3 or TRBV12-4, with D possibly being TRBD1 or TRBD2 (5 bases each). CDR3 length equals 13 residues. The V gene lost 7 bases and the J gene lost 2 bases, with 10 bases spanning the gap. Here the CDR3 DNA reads TGTGCCAGCATCCACGGGGCCACAGATACGCAGTATTTT. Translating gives CASIHGATDTQYF.

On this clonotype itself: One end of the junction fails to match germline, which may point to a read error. DNA of the CDR3: TGTGCCAGCAGTTGGTCTAGCGGGGGCCCTCACCGGGGAGCTGTTTTT. Translating it yields CASSWSSGGPHRGAVF. The J gene is TRBJ2-2, the V gene TRBV6-2 or TRBV6-3, with TRBD2 matching 10 bases. The CDR3 contains 16 residues. Germline CDR1 reads MNHEY; CDR2 reads SVGEGT.

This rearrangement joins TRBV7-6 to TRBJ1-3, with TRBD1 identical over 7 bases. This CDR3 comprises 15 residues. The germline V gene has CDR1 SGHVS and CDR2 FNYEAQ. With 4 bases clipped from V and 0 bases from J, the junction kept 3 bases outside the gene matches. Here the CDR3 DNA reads TGTGCCAGCAGCTATCGGACAGGCTCTGGAAACACCATATATTTT. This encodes CASSYRTGSGNTIYF.

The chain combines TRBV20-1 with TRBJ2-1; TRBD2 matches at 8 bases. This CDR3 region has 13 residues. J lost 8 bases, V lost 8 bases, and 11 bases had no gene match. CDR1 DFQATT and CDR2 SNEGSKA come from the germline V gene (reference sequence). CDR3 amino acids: CSLLGLEDDEQFF. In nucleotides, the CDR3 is TGCAGTCTGTTGGGACTAGAAGACGATGAGCAGTTCTTC.

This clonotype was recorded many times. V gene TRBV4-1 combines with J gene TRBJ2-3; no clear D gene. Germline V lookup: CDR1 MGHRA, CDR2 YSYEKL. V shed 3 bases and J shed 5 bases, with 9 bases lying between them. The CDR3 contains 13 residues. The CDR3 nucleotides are TGCGCCAGCAGCCAGGCCCGAGAAGATACGCAGTATTTT. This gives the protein CASSQAREDTQYF.

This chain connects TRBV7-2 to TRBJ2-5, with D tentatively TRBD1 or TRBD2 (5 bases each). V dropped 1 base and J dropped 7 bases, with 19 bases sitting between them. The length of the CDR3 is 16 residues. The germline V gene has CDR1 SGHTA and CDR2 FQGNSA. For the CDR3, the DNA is TGTGCCAGCAGCTTAGTTTCTAGCCCGATTCAGGGGACCCAGTACTTC. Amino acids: CASSLVSSPIQGTQYF.

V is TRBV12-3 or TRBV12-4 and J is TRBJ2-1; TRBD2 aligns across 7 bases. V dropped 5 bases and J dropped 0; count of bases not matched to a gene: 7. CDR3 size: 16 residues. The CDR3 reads CASSPRGVSSYNEQFF. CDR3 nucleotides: TGTGCCAGCAGTCCTCGGGGGGTTAGCTCCTACAATGAGCAGTTCTTC.

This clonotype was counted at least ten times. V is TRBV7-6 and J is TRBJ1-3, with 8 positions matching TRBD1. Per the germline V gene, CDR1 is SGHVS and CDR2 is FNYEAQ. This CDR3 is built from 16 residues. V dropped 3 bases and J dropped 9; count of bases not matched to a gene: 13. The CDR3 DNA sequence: TGTGCCAGCAGCTTTCTGGGACAGGATTCGGAAAGCACCATATATTTT. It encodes CASSFLGQDSESTIYF.

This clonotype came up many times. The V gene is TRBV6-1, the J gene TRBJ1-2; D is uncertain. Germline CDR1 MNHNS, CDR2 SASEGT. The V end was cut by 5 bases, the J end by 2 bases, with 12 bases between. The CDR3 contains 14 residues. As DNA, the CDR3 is TGTGCCAGCAGTACCGGGCTGGGAAACTATGGCTACACCTTC. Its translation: CASSTGLGNYGYTF.

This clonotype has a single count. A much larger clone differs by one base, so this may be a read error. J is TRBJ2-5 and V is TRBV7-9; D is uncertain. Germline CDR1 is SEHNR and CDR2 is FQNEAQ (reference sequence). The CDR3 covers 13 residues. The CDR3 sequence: CASRRTEQETQHF. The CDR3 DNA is TGTGCCAGCAGACGGACCGAGCAAGAGACCCAGCACTTC.

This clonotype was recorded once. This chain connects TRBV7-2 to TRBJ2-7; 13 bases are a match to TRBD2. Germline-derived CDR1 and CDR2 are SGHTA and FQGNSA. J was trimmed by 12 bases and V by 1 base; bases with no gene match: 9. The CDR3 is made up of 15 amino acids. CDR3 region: CASSLVRTSGGRLYF. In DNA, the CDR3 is TGTGCCAGCAGCTTAGTCCGGACTAGCGGGGGCCGACTGTACTTC.

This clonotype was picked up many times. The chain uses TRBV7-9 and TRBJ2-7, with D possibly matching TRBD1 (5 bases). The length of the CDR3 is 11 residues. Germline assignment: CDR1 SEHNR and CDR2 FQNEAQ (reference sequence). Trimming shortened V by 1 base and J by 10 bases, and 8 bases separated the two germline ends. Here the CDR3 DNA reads TGTGCCAGCAGCTTAGACAGGCACCAGTACTTC. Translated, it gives CASSLDRHQYF.

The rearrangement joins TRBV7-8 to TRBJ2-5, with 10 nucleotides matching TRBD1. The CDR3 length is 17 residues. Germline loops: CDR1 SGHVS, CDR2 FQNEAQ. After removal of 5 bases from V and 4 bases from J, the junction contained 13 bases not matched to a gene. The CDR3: CASSPDSGTGVGETQYF. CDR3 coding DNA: TGTGCCAGCAGCCCCGACTCCGGGACAGGGGTAGGAGAGACCCAGTACTTC. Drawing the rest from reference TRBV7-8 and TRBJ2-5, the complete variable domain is GAGVSQSPRYKVAKRGQDVALRCDPISGHVSLFWYQQALGQGPEFLTYFQNEAQLDKSGLPSDRFFAERPEGSVSTLKIQRTQQEDSAVYLCASSPDSGTGVGETQYFGPGTRLLVL.

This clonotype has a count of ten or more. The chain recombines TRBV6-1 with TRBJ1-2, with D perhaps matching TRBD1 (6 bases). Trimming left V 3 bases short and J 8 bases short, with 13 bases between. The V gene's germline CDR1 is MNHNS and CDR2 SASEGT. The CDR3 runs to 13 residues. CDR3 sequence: CASSEGGSSGYTF. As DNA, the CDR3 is TGTGCCAGCAGTGAGGGGGGCTCAAGCGGCTACACCTTC.

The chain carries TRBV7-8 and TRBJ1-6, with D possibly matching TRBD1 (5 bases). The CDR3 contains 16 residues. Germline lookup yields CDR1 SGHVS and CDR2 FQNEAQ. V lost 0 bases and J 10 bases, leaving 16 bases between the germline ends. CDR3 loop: CASSLARDRDGSPLHF. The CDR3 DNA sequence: TGTGCCAGCAGCTTAGCAAGGGACCGGGATGGGTCACCCCTCCACTTT. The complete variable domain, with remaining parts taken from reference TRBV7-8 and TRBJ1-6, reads GAGVSQSPRYKVAKRGQDVALRCDPISGHVSLFWYQQALGQGPEFLTYFQNEAQLDKSGLPSDRFFAERPEGSVSTLKIQRTQQEDSAVYLCASSLARDRDGSPLHFGNGTRLTVT.

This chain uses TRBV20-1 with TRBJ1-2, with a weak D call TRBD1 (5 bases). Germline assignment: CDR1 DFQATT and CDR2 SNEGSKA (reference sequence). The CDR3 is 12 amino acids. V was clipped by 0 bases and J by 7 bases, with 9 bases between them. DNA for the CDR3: TGCAGTGCTAGAGACAGGGCGGGTGGCTACACCTTC. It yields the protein CSARDRAGGYTF.

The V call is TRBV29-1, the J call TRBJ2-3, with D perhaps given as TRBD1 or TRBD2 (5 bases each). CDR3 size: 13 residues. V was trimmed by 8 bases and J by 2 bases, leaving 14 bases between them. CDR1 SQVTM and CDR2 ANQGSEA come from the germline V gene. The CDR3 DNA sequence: TGCAGCTCGGGACGCGTTAACACAGATACGCAGTATTTT. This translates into CSSGRVNTDTQYF.

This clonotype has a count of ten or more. CDR3 sequence: CASSLRAGGLTDTQYF. The CDR3 DNA sequence: TGTGCCAGCAGCTTAAGGGCGGGGGGGCTTACAGATACGCAGTATTTT. V gene TRBV7-3 combines with J gene TRBJ2-3, with TRBD2 matching over 9 bases. V lost 1 base, J lost 3 bases, and 5 bases stayed unmatched. The CDR3 spans 16 residues. The germline V gene encodes CDR1 SGHTA and CDR2 FQGTGA.

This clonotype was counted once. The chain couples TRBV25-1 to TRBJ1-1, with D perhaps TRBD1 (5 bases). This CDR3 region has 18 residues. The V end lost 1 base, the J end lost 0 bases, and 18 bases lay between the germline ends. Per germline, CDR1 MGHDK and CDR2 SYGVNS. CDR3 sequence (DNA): TGTGCCAGCAGTGAATCCCCGTACCTTCAGGGCATGAACACTGAAGCTTTCTTT. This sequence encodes CASSESPYLQGMNTEAFF. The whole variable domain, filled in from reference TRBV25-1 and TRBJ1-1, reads EADIYQTPRYLVIGTGKKITLECSQTMGHDKMYWYQQDPGMELHLIHYSYGVNSTEKGDLSSESTVSRIRTEHFPLTLESARPSHTSQYLCASSESPYLQGMNTEAFFGQGTRLTVV.

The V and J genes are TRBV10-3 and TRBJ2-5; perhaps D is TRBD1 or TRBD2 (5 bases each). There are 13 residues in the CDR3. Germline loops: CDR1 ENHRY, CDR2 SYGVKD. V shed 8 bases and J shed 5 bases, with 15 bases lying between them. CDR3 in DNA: TGTGCCATCGGCTTAGACTGGGGGGAGACCCAGTACTTC. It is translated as CAIGLDWGETQYF.